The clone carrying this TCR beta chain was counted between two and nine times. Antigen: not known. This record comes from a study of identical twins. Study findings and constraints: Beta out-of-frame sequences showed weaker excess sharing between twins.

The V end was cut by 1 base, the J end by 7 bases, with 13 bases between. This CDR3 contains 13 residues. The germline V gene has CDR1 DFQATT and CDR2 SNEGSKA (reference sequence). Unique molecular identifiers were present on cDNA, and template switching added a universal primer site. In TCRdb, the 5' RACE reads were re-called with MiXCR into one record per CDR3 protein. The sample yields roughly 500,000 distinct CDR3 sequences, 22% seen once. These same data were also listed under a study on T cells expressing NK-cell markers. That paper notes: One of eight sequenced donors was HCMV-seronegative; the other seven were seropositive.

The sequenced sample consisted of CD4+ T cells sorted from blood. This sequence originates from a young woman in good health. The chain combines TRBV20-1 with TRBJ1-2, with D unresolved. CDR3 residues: CSARAVGRGGYTF. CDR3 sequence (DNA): TGCAGTGCTAGAGCGGTCGGGCGCGGTGGCTACACCTTC.